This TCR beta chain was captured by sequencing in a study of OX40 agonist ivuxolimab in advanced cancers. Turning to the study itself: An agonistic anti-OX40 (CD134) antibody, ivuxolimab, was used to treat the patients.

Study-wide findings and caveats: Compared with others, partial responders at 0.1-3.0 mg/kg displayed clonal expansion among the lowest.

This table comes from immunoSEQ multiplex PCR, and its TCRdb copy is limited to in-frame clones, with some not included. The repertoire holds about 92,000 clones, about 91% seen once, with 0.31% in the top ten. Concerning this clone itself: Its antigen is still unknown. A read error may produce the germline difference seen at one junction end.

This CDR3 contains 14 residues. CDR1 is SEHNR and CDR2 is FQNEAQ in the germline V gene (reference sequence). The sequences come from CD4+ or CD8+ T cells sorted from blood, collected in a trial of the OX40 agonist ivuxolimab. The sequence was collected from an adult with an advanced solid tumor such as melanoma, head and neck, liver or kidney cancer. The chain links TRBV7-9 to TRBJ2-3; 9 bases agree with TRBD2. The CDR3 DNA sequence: TGTGCCAGCAGCCTAGCGGGGAGCACAGATACGCAGTATTTT. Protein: CASSLAGSTDTQYF.